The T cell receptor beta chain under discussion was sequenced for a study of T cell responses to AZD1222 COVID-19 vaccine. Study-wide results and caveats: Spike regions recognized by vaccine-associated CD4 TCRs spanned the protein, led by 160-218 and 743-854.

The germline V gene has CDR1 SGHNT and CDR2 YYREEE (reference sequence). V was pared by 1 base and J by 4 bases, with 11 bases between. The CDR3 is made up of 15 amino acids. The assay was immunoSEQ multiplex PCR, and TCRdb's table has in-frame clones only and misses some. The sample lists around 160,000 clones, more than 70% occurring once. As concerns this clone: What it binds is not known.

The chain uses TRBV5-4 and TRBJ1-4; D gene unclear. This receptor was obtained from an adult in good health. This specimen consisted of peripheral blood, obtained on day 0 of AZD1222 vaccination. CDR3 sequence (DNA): TGTGCCAGCAGCTTGAATTCGAAGCGTAATGAAAAACTGTTTTTT. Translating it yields CASSLNSKRNEKLFF.